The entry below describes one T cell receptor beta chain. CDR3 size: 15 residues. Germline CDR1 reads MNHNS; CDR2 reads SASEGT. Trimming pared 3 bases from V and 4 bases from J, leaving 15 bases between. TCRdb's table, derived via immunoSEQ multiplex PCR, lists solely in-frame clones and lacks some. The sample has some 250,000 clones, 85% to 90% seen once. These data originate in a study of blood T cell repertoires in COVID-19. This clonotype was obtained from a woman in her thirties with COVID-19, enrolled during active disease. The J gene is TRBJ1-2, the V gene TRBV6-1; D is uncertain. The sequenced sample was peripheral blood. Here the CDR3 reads CASSEAEIRSYGYTF. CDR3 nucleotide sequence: TGTGCCAGCAGTGAGGCTGAGATAAGGAGCTATGGCTACACCTTC.